This T cell receptor beta chain was retrieved from a study of shared clonotypes between healthy human individuals. V was trimmed by 5 bases and J by 2 bases, leaving 4 bases between them. Germline assignment: CDR1 MDHEN and CDR2 SYDVKM. The CDR3 sequence is 12 residues long. Sequencing was performed with immunoSEQ multiplex PCR; in TCRdb, only in-frame clones are kept and a portion is missing. The sample consists of fewer than 2.5 million clones, roughly 93% of them appearing once. The TCR was taken from a man between 18 and 29 years old in good health. Some clones in this sample may be carry-over from other donors' samples. Sequencing used naive CD4+ T cells from PBMCs. Regarding subset: CD45RA+ positively selected. The V gene is TRBV28, the J gene TRBJ2-1; D gene uncertain. The chain's CDR3 is CASSTTYNEQFF. For the CDR3, the DNA is TGTGCCAGCAGTACTACCTACAATGAGCAGTTCTTC.